This TCR beta chain was identified during a study of shared clonotypes between healthy human individuals. Looking at the study overall: The study used three CD4 naive, three CD4 memory, two CD8 naive and one CD8 memory plate per donor.

Study-level results: Against clonotypes common to all four donors, non-shared ones had lower generation probabilities.

Each replicate PCR on the sorted subsets used roughly 190 ng DNA (around 30,000 T cell genomes). Data came from immunoSEQ multiplex PCR; TCRdb stores just in-frame clones and leaves some out. This table holds approximately 840,000 clones, 90% to 97% found once. As concerns this clone: Its antigen is currently unknown.

Per the germline V gene, CDR1 is SNHLY and CDR2 is FYNNEI. V lost 7 bases and J lost 3; bases outside the gene matches: 15. The CDR3 extends over 16 amino acids. Naive CD8 populations comprised CD45RO-negative cells positively selected for CCR7, excluding terminally differentiated effector memory CD45RA+ cells. This receptor was obtained from a man under 40 in good health. The sequencing input was naive CD8+ T cells sorted from blood. This chain uses TRBV2 with TRBJ2-7; 7 nucleotides match TRBD1. The CDR3 DNA reads TGTGCCAGCACCGCCGGCCCGGGACAGCTATACTACGAGCAGTACTTC. Its protein product is CASTAGPGQLYYEQYF.